This record covers a single TCR beta chain. The sample carries other DNA sequences with the same CDR3. The entry originates in a study of blood T cell repertoires in COVID-19. About the research overall: Whether acute or convalescent, the COVID-19 samples came from the United States, Italy and Spain.

Per germline, CDR1 SGHRS and CDR2 YFSETQ. Trimming took 0 bases from V and 3 from J; bases not matched to a gene: 2. The CDR3 is 14 residues long. The data were produced by immunoSEQ multiplex PCR, yet TCRdb's version contains in-frame clones alone and is incomplete. The sample includes 100,000 or so clones, 80% of them seen just once. The material sequenced was peripheral blood. The TCR comes from a woman aged 70-85 years with acute or convalescent COVID-19. The chain couples TRBV5-1 to TRBJ2-5; 7 bases are a match to TRBD1. The DNA for the CDR3 is TGCGCCAGCAGCTTGGGAGGGGGCGAAGAGACCCAGTACTTC. Encoded protein: CASSLGGGEETQYF.